These T cell receptor beta chains were read from a single sample in a study of cytomegalovirus exposure and HLA in healthy donors. The table came from immunoSEQ multiplex PCR; TCRdb's copy has only in-frame clones and leaves some out. The sample includes some 130,000 clones, 70% to 85% of them seen just once. The sequencing input was PBMCs. Receptor source: a boy between 2 and 10 years old in good health and CMV-seronegative. The CDR3 runs from the conserved cysteine through the conserved F or W. D genes are given only for firm matches. Part of the rows lack a size; the others show once, few, many or a class for expanded clones.

CDR3,DNA,J,V,D,size
CASSLIQGDEQYF,TGTGCCAGCAGCTTGATACAGGGCGACGAGCAGTACTTC,TRBJ2-7,TRBV5-4,.,.
CASSDRLAGLDTQYF,TGTGCCAGCAGTGACAGGCTAGCGGGACTAGATACGCAGTATTTT,TRBJ2-3,TRBV2,TRBD2,.
CASSEQGVDTQYF,TGCGCCAGCAGTGAACAGGGAGTGGATACGCAGTATTTT,TRBJ2-3,TRBV10-2,.,.
CASSHLGRGEGNQPQHF,TGTGCCAGCTCACATTTAGGTAGGGGCGAGGGCAATCAGCCCCAGCATTTT,TRBJ1-5,TRBV18,.,.
CASSGQGNEKLFF,TGTGCCAGCTCGGGACAGGGGAATGAAAAACTGTTTTTT,TRBJ1-4,TRBV2,TRBD1,few
CATTYRGSNTEAFF,TGTGCCACAACCTACAGGGGTAGTAACACTGAAGCTTTCTTT,TRBJ1-1,TRBV19,TRBD1,.
CASSLDGRSGPQYF,TGTGCCAGCAGCTTGGATGGCAGGAGCGGCCCCCAGTACTTC,TRBJ2-5,TRBV5-4,.,.
CASSVISSGANVLTF,TGTGCCAGCAGCGTAATATCCTCTGGGGCCAACGTCCTGACTTTC,TRBJ2-6,TRBV9,.,.
CASHSGGRSEKLFF,TGTGCCTCGCACTCAGGGGGAAGGAGTGAAAAACTGTTTTTT,TRBJ1-4,TRBV27,TRBD1,.
CASSYGSLSGEAFF,TGTGCCAGCAGTTACGGGAGCCTCAGCGGGGAAGCTTTCTTT,TRBJ1-1,TRBV6-6,.,.
CASSLTSSGANVLTF,TGTGCCAGCAGCTTAACGAGCTCTGGGGCCAACGTCCTGACTTTC,TRBJ2-6,TRBV7-9,.,.
CASSFTDNSPLHF,TGCGCCAGCAGCTTTACAGATAATTCACCCCTCCACTTT,TRBJ1-6,TRBV5-1,.,.
CASSGGAIGSGANVLTF,TGTGCCAGCTCCGGCGGGGCCATTGGCTCTGGGGCCAACGTCCTGACTTTC,TRBJ2-6,TRBV7-9,.,once
CASRDRTRAGELFF,TGTGCCAGCAGAGACAGGACCAGGGCCGGGGAGCTGTTTTTT,TRBJ2-2,TRBV6-6,.,few
CASSLYTGTGDSPLHF,TGTGCCAGCTCCCTTTATACCGGGACAGGGGATTCACCCCTCCACTTT,TRBJ1-6,TRBV18,TRBD1,.
CASSDAPPQQVEAFF,TGTGCCAGCAGTGACGCTCCTCCCCAGCAGGTTGAAGCTTTCTTT,TRBJ1-1,TRBV2,.,.
CASSARLGGTNGYTF,TGTGCCAGCAGCGCCCGGCTCGGGGGGACGAATGGCTACACCTTC,TRBJ1-2,TRBV9,.,once
CASSDTSYNEQFF,TGTGCCAGCTCGGACACTTCGTACAATGAGCAGTTCTTC,TRBJ2-1,TRBV9,.,.
CASSTGLAGTGELFF,TGCGCCAGCAGCACGGGACTAGCGGGGACCGGGGAGCTGTTTTTT,TRBJ2-2,TRBV5-1,TRBD2,.
CASSKVGTSVNNEQFF,TGTGCCAGCAGCAAAGTCGGGACTAGCGTCAACAATGAGCAGTTCTTC,TRBJ2-1,TRBV16,TRBD2,.
CASSQRGDQPQHF,TGCGCCAGCAGTCAGCGGGGGGATCAGCCCCAGCATTTT,TRBJ1-5,TRBV5-1,.,once
CASSFSGGSTDTQYF,TGTGCCAGCAGCTTCTCAGGGGGGAGCACAGATACGCAGTATTTT,TRBJ2-3,TRBV7-9,.,.
CASGLLGGSHEQFF,TGTGCTAGTGGTTTGCTCGGGGGGTCGCACGAGCAGTTCTTC,TRBJ2-1,TRBV12-5,TRBD2,.
CASSQDREGPEQYF,TGCGCCAGCAGCCAAGATCGGGAGGGGCCTGAGCAGTACTTC,TRBJ2-7,TRBV4-3,TRBD2,once
CASGFSGSNSGELFF,TGTGCTAGTGGTTTCAGCGGGAGTAATTCCGGGGAGCTGTTTTTT,TRBJ2-2,TRBV12-5,TRBD2,.
CASSFRSAPTDTQYF,TGTGCCAGCAGCTTCAGGTCAGCCCCCACAGATACGCAGTATTTT,TRBJ2-3,TRBV13,.,.
CASTRGQGHGYTF,TGTGCCTCTACAAGAGGACAGGGTCATGGCTACACCTTC,TRBJ1-2,TRBV30,TRBD1,.
CASSGLADTGELFF,TGTGCCAGCAGTGGACTAGCGGACACCGGGGAGCTGTTTTTT,TRBJ2-2,TRBV6-1,TRBD2,.
CASSQLAISSYNEQFF,TGTGCCAGCAGCCAGTTAGCGATTAGCTCCTACAATGAGCAGTTCTTC,TRBJ2-1,TRBV4-2,.,.
CASSLTQGDIFNYGYTF,TGTGCCAGCAGCTTAACACAGGGAGATATTTTTAACTATGGCTACACCTTC,TRBJ1-2,TRBV7-2,.,.
CASSLARQGASNEKLFF,TGTGCCAGCAGCTTAGCGCGGCAGGGGGCGAGCAATGAAAAACTGTTTTTT,TRBJ1-4,TRBV7-9,TRBD1,.
CASSAPGLADYNEQFF,TGCGCCAGCAGCGCCCCGGGACTAGCGGACTACAATGAGCAGTTCTTC,TRBJ2-1,TRBV5-1,TRBD2,few
CASSQGGGGPTDTQYF,TGTGCCAGCAGCCAAGGCGGGGGGGGGCCCACAGATACGCAGTATTTT,TRBJ2-3,TRBV4-2,TRBD2,.
CASSGASSTDTQYF,TGCGCCAGCAGCGGAGCCTCTAGCACAGATACGCAGTATTTT,TRBJ2-3,TRBV5-1,.,once
CASSLELASNTGELFF,TGTGCCAGCAGCTTGGAACTAGCGAGTAACACCGGGGAGCTGTTTTTT,TRBJ2-2,TRBV5-5,TRBD2,.
CSVGPTGGYGYTF,TGCAGCGTTGGGCCAACTGGAGGCTATGGCTACACCTTC,TRBJ1-2,TRBV29-1,.,once
CASSPGFPYEQYF,TGTGCCAGCAGTCCAGGGTTCCCCTACGAGCAGTACTTC,TRBJ2-7,TRBV6-5,.,.